The clone carrying this T cell receptor (beta chain) was seen a handful of times. This sample stems from a study of cytomegalovirus exposure and HLA in healthy donors. Germline assignment: CDR1 SQVTM and CDR2 ANQGSEA. The CDR3 totals 12 residues. This PCR relied on a set of 60 Vbeta primers and 13 Jbeta primers. Repertoires were generated with immunoSEQ multiplex PCR, while TCRdb's copy carries only in-frame clones and drops some. The repertoire holds 120,000 to 150,000 clones, with around a tenth as singletons. Sample: PBMCs. This TCR derives from a male donor in good health and CMV-seronegative. The genes are TRBV29-1 and TRBJ2-5; 7 bases fit TRBD2. DNA for the CDR3: TGCAGTGCCAAGGGAGGGTCGGAGACCCAGTACTTC. Translation gives CSAKGGSETQYF.